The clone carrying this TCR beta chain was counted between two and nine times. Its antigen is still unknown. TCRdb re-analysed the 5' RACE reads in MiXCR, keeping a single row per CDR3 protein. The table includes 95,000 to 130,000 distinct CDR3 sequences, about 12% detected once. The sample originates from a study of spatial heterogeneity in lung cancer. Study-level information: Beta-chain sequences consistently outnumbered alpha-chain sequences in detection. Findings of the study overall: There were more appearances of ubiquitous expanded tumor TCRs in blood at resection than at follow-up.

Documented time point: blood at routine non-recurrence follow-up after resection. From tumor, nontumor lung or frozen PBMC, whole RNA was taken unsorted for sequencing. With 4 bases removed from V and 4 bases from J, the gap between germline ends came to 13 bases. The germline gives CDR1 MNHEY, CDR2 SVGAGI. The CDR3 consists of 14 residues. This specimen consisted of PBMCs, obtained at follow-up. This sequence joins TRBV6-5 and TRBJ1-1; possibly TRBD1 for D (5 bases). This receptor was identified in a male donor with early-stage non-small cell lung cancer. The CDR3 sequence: CASSSPPGGTEAFF. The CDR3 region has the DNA TGTGCCAGCAGTTCTCCCCCCGGGGGCACTGAAGCTTTCTTT.